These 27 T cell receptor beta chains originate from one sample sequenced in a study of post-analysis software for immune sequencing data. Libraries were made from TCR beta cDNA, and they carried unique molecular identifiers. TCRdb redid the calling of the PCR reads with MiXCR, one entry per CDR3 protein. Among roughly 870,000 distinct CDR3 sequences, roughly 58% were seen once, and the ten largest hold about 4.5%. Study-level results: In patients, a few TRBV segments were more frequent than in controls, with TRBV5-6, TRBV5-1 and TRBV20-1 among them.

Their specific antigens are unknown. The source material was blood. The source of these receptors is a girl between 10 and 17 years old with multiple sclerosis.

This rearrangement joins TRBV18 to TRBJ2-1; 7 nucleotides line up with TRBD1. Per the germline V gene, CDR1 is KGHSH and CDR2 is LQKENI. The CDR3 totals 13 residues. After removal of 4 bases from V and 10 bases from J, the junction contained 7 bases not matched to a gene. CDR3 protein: CASSLGQDGEQFF. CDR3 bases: TGTGCCAGCTCACTAGGACAGGACGGCGAGCAGTTCTTC.

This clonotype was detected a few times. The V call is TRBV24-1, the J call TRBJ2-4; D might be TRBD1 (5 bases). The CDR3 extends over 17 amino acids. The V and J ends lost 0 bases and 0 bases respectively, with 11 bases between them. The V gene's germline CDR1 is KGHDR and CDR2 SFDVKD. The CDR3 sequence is CATSDLQRGLAKNIQYF. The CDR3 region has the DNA TGTGCCACCAGTGATTTGCAAAGGGGTCTAGCCAAAAACATTCAGTACTTC.

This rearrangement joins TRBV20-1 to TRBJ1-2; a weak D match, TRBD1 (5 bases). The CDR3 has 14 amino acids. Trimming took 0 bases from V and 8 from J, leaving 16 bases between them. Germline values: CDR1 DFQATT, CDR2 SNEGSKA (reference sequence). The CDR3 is CSARDWSGLGGYTF. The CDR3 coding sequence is TGCAGTGCTAGAGACTGGTCAGGGCTTGGGGGCTACACCTTC.

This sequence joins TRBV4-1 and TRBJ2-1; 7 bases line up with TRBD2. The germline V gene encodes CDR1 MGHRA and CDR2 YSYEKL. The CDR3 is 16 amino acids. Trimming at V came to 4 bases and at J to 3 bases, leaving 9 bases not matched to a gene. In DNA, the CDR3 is TGCGCCAGCAGCCTACGCTCCGGGGGGAACTACAATGAGCAGTTCTTC. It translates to CASSLRSGGNYNEQFF.

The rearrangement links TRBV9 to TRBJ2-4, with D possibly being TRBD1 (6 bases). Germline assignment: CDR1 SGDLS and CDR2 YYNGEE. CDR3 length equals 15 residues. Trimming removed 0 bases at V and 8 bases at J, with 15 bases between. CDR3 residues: CASSVGGPHGDIQYF. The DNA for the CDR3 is TGTGCCAGCAGCGTAGGGGGGCCCCACGGGGACATTCAGTACTTC.

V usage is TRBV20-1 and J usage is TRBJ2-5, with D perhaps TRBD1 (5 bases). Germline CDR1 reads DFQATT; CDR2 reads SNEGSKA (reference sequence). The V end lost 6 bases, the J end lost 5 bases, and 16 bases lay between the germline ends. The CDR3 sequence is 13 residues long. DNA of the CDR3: TGCAGTGCCGCCCCCAGGGTGGGGGAGACCCAGTACTTC. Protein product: CSAAPRVGETQYF.

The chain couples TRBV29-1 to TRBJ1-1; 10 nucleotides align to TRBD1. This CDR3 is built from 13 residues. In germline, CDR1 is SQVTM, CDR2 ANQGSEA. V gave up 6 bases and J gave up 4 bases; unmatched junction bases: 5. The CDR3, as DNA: TGCAGCGTGGGGACAGGGGTGAGCACTGAAGCTTTCTTT. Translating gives CSVGTGVSTEAFF.

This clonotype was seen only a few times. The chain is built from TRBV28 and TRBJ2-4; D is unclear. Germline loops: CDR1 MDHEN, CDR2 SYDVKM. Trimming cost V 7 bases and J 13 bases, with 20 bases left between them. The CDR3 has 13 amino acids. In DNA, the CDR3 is TGTGCCAGCACCCTACCACCTTCTCTGGAGCAGTACTTC. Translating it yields CASTLPPSLEQYF. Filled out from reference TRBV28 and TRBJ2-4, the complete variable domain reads DVKVTQSSRYLVKRTGEKVFLECVQDMDHENMFWYRQDPGLGLRLIYFSYDVKMKEKGDIPEGYSVSREKKERFSLILESASTNQTSMYLCASTLPPSLEQYFGAGTRLSVL.

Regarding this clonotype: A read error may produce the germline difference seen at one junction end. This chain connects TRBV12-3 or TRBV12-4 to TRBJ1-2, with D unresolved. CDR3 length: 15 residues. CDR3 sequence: CAGSLGPGRHYGYTF. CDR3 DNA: TGTGCCGGCAGTCTTGGCCCCGGGAGGCACTATGGCTACACCTTC.

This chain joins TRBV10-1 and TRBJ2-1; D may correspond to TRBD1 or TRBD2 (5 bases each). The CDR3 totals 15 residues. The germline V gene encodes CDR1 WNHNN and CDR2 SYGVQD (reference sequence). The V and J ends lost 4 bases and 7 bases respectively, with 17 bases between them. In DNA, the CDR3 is TGCGCCAGCAGTGGTCCGGGACCGGGGTTTAATGAGCAGTTCTTC. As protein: CASSGPGPGFNEQFF.

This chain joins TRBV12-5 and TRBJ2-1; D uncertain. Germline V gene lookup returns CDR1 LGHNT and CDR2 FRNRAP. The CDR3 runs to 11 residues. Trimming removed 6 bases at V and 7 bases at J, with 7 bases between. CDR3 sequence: CASGARNEQFF. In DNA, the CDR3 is TGTGCTAGTGGGGCCAGGAATGAGCAGTTCTTC.

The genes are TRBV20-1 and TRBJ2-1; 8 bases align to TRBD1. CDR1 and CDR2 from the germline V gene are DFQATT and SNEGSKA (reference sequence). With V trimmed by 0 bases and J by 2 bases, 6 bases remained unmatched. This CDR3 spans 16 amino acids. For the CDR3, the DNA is TGCAGTGCTAGAGATTTTGGACAGGGCCCCTACAATGAGCAGTTCTTC. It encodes CSARDFGQGPYNEQFF.

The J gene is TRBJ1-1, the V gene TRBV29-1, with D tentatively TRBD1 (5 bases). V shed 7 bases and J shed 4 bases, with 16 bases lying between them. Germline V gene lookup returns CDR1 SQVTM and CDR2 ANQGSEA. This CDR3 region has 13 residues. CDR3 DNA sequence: TGCAGCGCAGGGATAGGGGACTTCACTGAAGCTTTCTTT. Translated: CSAGIGDFTEAFF.

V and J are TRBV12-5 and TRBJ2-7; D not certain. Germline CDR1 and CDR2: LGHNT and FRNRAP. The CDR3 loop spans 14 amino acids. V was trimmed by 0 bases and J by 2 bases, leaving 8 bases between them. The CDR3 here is CASGLVQGPYEQYF. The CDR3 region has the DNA TGTGCTAGTGGTTTGGTACAAGGGCCCTACGAGCAGTACTTC. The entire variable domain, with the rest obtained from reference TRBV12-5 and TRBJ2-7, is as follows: DARVTQTPRHKVTEMGQEVTMRCQPILGHNTVFWYRQTMMQGLELLAYFRNRAPLDDSGMPKDRFSAEMPDATLATLKIQPSEPRDSAVYFCASGLVQGPYEQYFGPGTRLTVT.

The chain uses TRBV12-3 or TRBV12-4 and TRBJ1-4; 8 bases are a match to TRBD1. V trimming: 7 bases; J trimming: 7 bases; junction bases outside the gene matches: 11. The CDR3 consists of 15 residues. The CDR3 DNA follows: TGTGCCAGCACAAGCCGGGCAGGGGGCGGTGAAAAACTGTTTTTT. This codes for CASTSRAGGGEKLFF.

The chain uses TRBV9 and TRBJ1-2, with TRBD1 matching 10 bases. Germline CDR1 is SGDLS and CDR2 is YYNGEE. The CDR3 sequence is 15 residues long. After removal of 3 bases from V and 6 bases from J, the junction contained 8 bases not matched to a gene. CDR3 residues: CASSARTGGVDGYTF. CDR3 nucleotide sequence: TGTGCCAGCAGCGCGCGGACAGGGGGAGTCGATGGCTACACCTTC.

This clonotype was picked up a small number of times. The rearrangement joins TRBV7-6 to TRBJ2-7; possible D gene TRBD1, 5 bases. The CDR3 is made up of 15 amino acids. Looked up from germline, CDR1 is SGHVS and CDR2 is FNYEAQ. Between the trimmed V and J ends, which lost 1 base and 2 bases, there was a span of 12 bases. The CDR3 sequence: CASSLDQGFTYEQYF. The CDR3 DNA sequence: TGTGCCAGCAGCTTAGATCAGGGTTTCACCTACGAGCAGTACTTC.

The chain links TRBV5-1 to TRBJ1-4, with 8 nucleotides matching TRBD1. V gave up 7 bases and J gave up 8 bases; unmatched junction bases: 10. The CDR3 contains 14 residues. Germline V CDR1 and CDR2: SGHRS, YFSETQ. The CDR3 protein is CASGMDRVGEKLFF. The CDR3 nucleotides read TGCGCCAGCGGCATGGACAGGGTGGGAGAAAAACTGTTTTTT.

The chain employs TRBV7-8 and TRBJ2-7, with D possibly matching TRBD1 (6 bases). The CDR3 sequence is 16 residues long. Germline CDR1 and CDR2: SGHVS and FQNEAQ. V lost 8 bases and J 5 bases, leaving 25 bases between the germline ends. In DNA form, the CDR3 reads TGTGCCAGCCTCCTCACGAACAGGGCAATCCCCAACGAGCAGTACTTC. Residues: CASLLTNRAIPNEQYF.

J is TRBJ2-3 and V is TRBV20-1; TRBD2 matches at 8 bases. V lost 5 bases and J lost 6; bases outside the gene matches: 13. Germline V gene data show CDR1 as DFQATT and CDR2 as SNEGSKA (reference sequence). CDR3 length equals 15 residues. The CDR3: CSASKIAGFEDTQYF. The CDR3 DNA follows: TGCAGTGCTTCTAAGATAGCGGGATTCGAGGATACGCAGTATTTT.

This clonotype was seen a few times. The CDR3 DNA sequence: TGTGCCAGCAGCACCGCTCTCCTTTCGAGTGGGGGAACAGATACGCAGTATTTT. This sequence encodes CASSTALLSSGGTDTQYF. This sequence joins TRBV7-3 and TRBJ2-3; either TRBD1 or TRBD2 may supply D (5 bases each). CDR1 is SGHTA, CDR2 FQGTGA, per germline. V was trimmed by 5 bases and J by 3 bases, leaving 24 bases between them. The CDR3 spans 18 residues.

The CDR3 sequence is CSVSKLAGGEQYF. The CDR3 DNA reads as TGCAGTGTTAGTAAACTAGCGGGAGGTGAGCAGTACTTC. V gene TRBV20-1 combines with J gene TRBJ2-7; 12 bases line up with TRBD2. V was pared by 7 bases and J by 7 bases, with 8 bases of the junction left unmatched. Germline V gene sequence: CDR1 DFQATT, CDR2 SNEGSKA (reference sequence). The CDR3 has 13 residues.

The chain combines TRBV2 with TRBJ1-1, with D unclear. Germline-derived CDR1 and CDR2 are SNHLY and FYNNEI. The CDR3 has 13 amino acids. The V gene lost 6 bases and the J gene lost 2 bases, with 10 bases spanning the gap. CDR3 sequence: CASRVQLNTEAFF. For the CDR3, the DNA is TGTGCCAGCAGGGTTCAATTAAACACTGAAGCTTTCTTT.

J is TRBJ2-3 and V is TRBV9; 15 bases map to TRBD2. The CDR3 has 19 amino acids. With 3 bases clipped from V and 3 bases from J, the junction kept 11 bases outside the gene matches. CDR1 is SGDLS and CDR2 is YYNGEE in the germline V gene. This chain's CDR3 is CASSAGTGLAGGATDTQYF. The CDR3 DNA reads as TGTGCCAGCAGCGCTGGGACGGGACTAGCGGGGGGAGCAACAGATACGCAGTATTTT.

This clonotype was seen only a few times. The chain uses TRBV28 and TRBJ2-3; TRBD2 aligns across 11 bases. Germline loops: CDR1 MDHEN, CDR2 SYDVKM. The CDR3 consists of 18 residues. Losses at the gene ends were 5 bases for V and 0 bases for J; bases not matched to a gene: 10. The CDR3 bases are TGTGCCAGCAGTCCACATAGAGGGACTAGCGGTAGCACAGATACGCAGTATTTT. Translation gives CASSPHRGTSGSTDTQYF.

CDR3 sequence (DNA): TGTGCCAGCAGCTCTCCCCCCGGGGGCTCACTCTGGGGCCGTGATCCGTTCTTC. Amino acids: CASSSPPGGSLWGRDPFF. The gene calls are TRBV7-8 and TRBJ2-1; D possibly uses TRBD1 or TRBD2 (6 bases each). Trimming took off 4 bases at V and 15 bases at J, with 34 bases between the two ends. Germline lookup yields CDR1 SGHVS and CDR2 FQNEAQ. The CDR3 length is 18 residues.

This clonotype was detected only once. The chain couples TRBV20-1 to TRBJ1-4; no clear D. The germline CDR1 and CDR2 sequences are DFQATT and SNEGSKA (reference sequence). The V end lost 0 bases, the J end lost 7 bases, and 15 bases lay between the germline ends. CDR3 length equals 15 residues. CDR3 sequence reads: CSARDRRGISEKLFF. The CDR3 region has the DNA TGCAGTGCTAGAGATCGTAGAGGGATAAGTGAAAAACTGTTTTTT.